This TCR beta chain is from a study of blood T cell repertoires in COVID-19 (dated by TCRdb to 2020 to 2021). In the study overall: Samples from collaborators originated in the United States, Italy and Spain and spanned both the acute and convalescent phases of COVID-19. The prospective study material was composed of cDNA or gDNA derived from T cells, B-cell-depleted T cells, or PBMCs. Deeply sampled blood TCRbeta repertoires from subjects exposed to, actively infected with, or recovered from COVID-19 were included in the dataset. The repertoires were released in a freely available public database intended as a resource for research on the immune response to SARS-CoV-2. The samples were drawn from two sources: the first 160 participants of the ongoing ImmuneRACE study, and 1,000 to 1,500 subjects contributed by 6 global collaborators. A de-identified subject ID, COVID-19 status, age in years and sex were almost always included in the sample metadata. HLA class I and class II types, where available, came from metadata supplied by the sample provider rather than from assay-based typing. Results and caveats for the whole study, not just this receptor: How much clinical and demographic metadata was included differed by source and by participant, and the metadata was provided uncurated.

TCRbeta CDR3 regions were amplified from genomic DNA by means of the immunoSEQ Assay, a bias-controlled multiplex PCR. The paper's data handling went like this. The number of nucleated cells in each sample was estimated from the amplification of reference gene primers within the assay. To quantify the absolute abundance of each unique TCRbeta CDR3 rearrangement, sequence reads were collapsed and filtered. For each sample, productive Simpson clonality was calculated as the square root of Simpson's diversity index over productive rearrangements. In its TCRdb copy, this immuneACCESS table keeps in-frame sequences only and misses some clones. Where compared with another copy, unresolved V genes explain less than half of these, and the others have no known cause. D and trimming come from the DNA, and the V and J calls and clone size come from that table. The sample yields fewer than 120,000 clones; around 90% were counted once. The top ten constitute approximately 5% of the sample.

A remark on this clone: Its antigen target is currently unknown. No base quality information exists; no much larger clone differs at one position.

Collaborating institutions collected whole blood in K2EDTA tubes following their own protocols. For TCRbeta analysis, collaborators shipped samples as frozen whole blood, isolated PBMCs, or DNA extracted from either of those sample types. This sequence was found in a human donor in a cohort sampled during active COVID-19. Sequenced material: peripheral blood.

The nucleotide sequence is given as TGTGCCTGGGGACAAAACAGGGATACGCAGTATTTT. The translation is CAWGQNRDTQYF. This chain joins TRBV30 to TRBJ2-3; TRBD1 is perhaps the D gene, given 5 matching bases. Its CDR3 holds 12 amino acids, cysteine through phenylalanine. Solely the CDR3 DNA is kept, with 36 bases framed from the first base. The germline V gene (reference sequence) sets CDR1 to GTSNPN and CDR2 to SVGIG. V is pared back by 5 bases and J by 6 bases, with 12 bases lying between the germline termini.